This T cell receptor beta chain was retrieved from a study of low-dose radiotherapy and immunotherapy resistance in tumors. This CDR3 is built from 15 residues. Germline values: CDR1 MDHEN, CDR2 SYDVKM. J gave up 4 bases and V 7 bases, and 12 bases lay outside the gene matches. With TRAV- and TRBV-specific primers, first-strand cDNA was made, covering the alpha and beta chains. A roughly 22-cycle PCR with a constant-region primer and V-primer adapter amplified TCRs. One entry per CDR3 protein, called by TCRdb with MiXCR from the reads. The sample carries some 39,000 distinct CDR3 sequences, less than 40% recorded once. Regarding time point: before trial treatment.

The chain has TRBV28 and TRBJ1-1; 7 bases are shared with TRBD1. The clonotype comes from a male donor with gallbladder cancer. Sequenced material: PBMCs, taken before treatment. In nucleotides, the CDR3 is TGTGCCAGCATTAACCCTCGCAGGGGGGGCACTGAAGCTTTCTTT. Amino acids: CASINPRRGGTEAFF. The full variable domain, in which reference TRBV28 and TRBJ1-1 provide the parts outside the CDR3, is DVKVTQSSRYLVKRTGEKVFLECVQDMDHENMFWYRQDPGLGLRLIYFSYDVKMKEKGDIPEGYSVSREKKERFSLILESASTNQTSMYLCASINPRRGGTEAFFGQGTRLTVV.